Following are 14 T cell receptor beta chains from one sample sequenced in a study of blood T cells in healthy people across ages. PCR was performed a second time for 7 to 11 cycles using a sample-barcoded 5' primer and a J-beta primer mix. TCRdb reanalysed the 5' RACE reads using MiXCR and keeps one entry per CDR3 protein. The table lists 1.5 million to 2 million distinct CDR3 sequences, roughly 52% of them singletons. Source material: blood. Receptor source: a woman in her thirties or forties in good health.

The chain links TRBV28 to TRBJ2-7, with 10 bases lining up with TRBD1. V shed 4 bases, J shed 6 bases, and the junction held 6 bases outside the gene matches. The CDR3 is 14 amino acids. The germline V gene encodes CDR1 MDHEN and CDR2 SYDVKM. CDR3 bases: TGTGCCAGCAGTTACCGGGACAGGGGTAGCGAGCAGTACTTC. Its protein is CASSYRDRGSEQYF.

The V call is TRBV4-3, the J call TRBJ1-6; D not resolved. The germline V gene encodes CDR1 LGHNA and CDR2 YSLEER. This CDR3 has 15 amino acids. V was trimmed by 1 base and J by 7 bases, leaving 11 bases between them. The CDR3 is CASSQGTARNSPLHF. As DNA, the CDR3 is TGCGCCAGCAGCCAAGGAACGGCCCGGAATTCACCCCTCCACTTT.

The DNA of the CDR3 is TGTGCATGCCGGCGCACAAGCACAGATACGCAGTATTTT. Protein product: CACRRTSTDTQYF. This chain links TRBV2 with TRBJ2-3; no clear D. Germline V gene lookup returns CDR1 SNHLY and CDR2 FYNNEI. The length of the CDR3 is 13 residues.

This clonotype appeared a few times. V and J are TRBV6-4 and TRBJ2-3; TRBD2 aligns across 8 bases. The CDR3 is 14 amino acids. Germline V lookup: CDR1 MRHNA, CDR2 SNTAGT. V lost 10 bases and J lost 0; bases outside the gene matches: 6. Here the CDR3 DNA reads TGTGCCACCGGAAGCGGGAGTAGCACAGATACGCAGTATTTT. Protein sequence: CATGSGSSTDTQYF.

This clonotype was seen ten or more times. The chain is built from TRBV29-1 and TRBJ2-1, with TRBD2 matching over 12 bases. The CDR3 runs 16 residues. J was trimmed by 0 bases and V by 1 base; bases with no gene match: 1. Per germline, CDR1 SQVTM and CDR2 ANQGSEA. The CDR3 nucleotides are TGCAGCGTTGAAGGGACTAGCGGGGTCTCCTACAATGAGCAGTTCTTC. It yields the protein CSVEGTSGVSYNEQFF.

The J gene is TRBJ2-7, the V gene TRBV5-1, with D tentatively TRBD1 or TRBD2 (5 bases each). In germline, CDR1 is SGHRS, CDR2 YFSETQ. The V and J ends lost 0 bases and 3 bases respectively, with 22 bases between them. CDR3 length equals 18 residues. CDR3 in amino acids: CASSLERLGPARDYEQYF. The CDR3 DNA reads as TGCGCCAGCAGCTTGGAGAGGTTGGGGCCCGCCCGGGACTACGAGCAGTACTTC.

The gene calls are TRBV6-5 and TRBJ2-1; maybe TRBD2 (5 bases). CDR1 MNHEY and CDR2 SVGAGI come from the germline V gene. The CDR3 is 16 residues long. V lost 0 bases, J lost 1 base, and 10 bases lay in between. The CDR3 is CASSYSIGISYNEQFF. Written as DNA, the CDR3 is TGTGCCAGCAGTTACTCCATCGGGATTTCCTACAATGAGCAGTTCTTC.

This clonotype was found a few times. This rearrangement joins TRBV7-2 to TRBJ2-4, with 11 bases identical to TRBD2. The germline gives CDR1 SGHTA, CDR2 FQGNSA. The CDR3 consists of 15 residues. Losses at the gene ends were 6 bases for V and 4 bases for J; bases not matched to a gene: 5. The CDR3 DNA sequence: TGTGCCAGCAGGGCCGGGACTAGCGGTAAAAACATTCAGTACTTC. Translation gives CASRAGTSGKNIQYF.

The rearrangement links TRBV7-2 to TRBJ2-3; possibly TRBD2 for D (5 bases). Germline CDR1 SGHTA, CDR2 FQGNSA. The CDR3 spans 17 residues. With 5 bases removed from V and 2 bases from J, the gap between germline ends came to 20 bases. The CDR3 protein is CASSQRRVGIFTDTQYF. The CDR3 DNA sequence: TGTGCCAGCAGCCAAAGGCGGGTCGGGATTTTCACAGATACGCAGTATTTT.

The chain couples TRBV11-2 to TRBJ2-2, with D unclear. The CDR3 spans 14 residues. Germline CDR1 SGHAT, CDR2 FQNNGV. Trimming took off 0 bases at V and 2 bases at J, with 4 bases between the two ends. In DNA, the CDR3 is TGTGCCAGCAGCTTAGAACCCAACACCGGGGAGCTGTTTTTT. Amino acids: CASSLEPNTGELFF. The whole variable domain, filled in from reference TRBV11-2 and TRBJ2-2, reads EAGVAQSPRYKIIEKRQSVAFWCNPISGHATLYWYQQILGQGPKLLIQFQNNGVVDDSQLPKDRFSAERLKGVDSTLKIQPAKLEDSAVYLCASSLEPNTGELFFGEGSRLTVL.

The chain links TRBV20-1 to TRBJ1-1; 9 nucleotides line up with TRBD1. The CDR3 has 12 amino acids. Germline CDR1 is DFQATT and CDR2 is SNEGSKA (reference sequence). The J segment lost 6 bases and the V segment lost 7 bases, leaving 6 bases of the junction unmatched. CDR3 DNA: TGCAGTGGCAACAGGGGGCAATCTGAAGCTTTCTTT. It encodes CSGNRGQSEAFF.

About this clonotype itself: Since a much larger clone is just one base distant, this may be a read error. V is TRBV7-2 and J is TRBJ2-5; perhaps TRBD2 as D (7 bases). Trimming pared 2 bases from V and 2 bases from J, leaving 12 bases between. There are 15 residues in the CDR3. In germline, CDR1 is SGHTA, CDR2 FQGNSA. The CDR3, as DNA: TGTGCCAGCAGCTTACACGGGGGGCAACAAGAGACCCAGTACTTC. Amino acids: CASSLHGGQQETQYF.

This chain connects TRBV5-1 to TRBJ2-7; 9 nucleotides line up with TRBD1. CDR3 length: 14 residues. CDR1 is SGHRS and CDR2 is YFSETQ in the germline V gene. The junction had 12 bases not matched to a gene; V was cut back by 2 bases and J by 12 bases. The CDR3 loop is CASSFRQGGETRYF. The CDR3 nucleotides are TGCGCCAGCAGCTTTCGACAGGGGGGGGAGACCCGGTACTTC.

The rearrangement joins TRBV6-2 or TRBV6-3 to TRBJ2-4, with 9 bases that match TRBD2. The germline CDR1 and CDR2 sequences are MNHEY and SVGEGT. Unmatched junction bases numbered 16, after V lost 9 bases and J lost 7 bases. The CDR3 sequence is 16 residues long. In DNA form, the CDR3 reads TGTGCCAGTAGGACCAGCGCGGGCGGGGGGGCGAACATTCAGTACTTC. It yields the protein CASRTSAGGGANIQYF.